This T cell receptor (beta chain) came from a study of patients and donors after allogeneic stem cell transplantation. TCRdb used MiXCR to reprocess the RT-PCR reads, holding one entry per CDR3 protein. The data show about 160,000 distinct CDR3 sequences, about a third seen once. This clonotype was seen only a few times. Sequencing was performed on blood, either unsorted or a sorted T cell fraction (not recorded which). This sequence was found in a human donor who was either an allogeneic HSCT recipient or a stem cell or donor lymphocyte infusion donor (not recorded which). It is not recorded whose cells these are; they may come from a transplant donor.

Here the CDR3 reads CSVSPSDEQFF. In DNA form, the CDR3 reads TGCAGCGTTTCCCCCTCCGATGAGCAGTTCTTC. The chain has TRBV29-1 and TRBJ2-1; D gene ambiguous. Trimming stripped 5 bases from V and 8 bases from J, with 10 bases between. This CDR3 has 11 residues. Germline V gene lookup returns CDR1 SQVTM and CDR2 ANQGSEA.